These 26 T cell receptor beta chains came from one sample sequenced in a study of beta chain features in type 1 diabetes. Sequencing targeted expressed TCRB transcripts, as all isolated RNA had been reverse transcribed. Profiled with immunoSEQ multiplex PCR; TCRdb holds only in-frame clones, not every one. Of about 320,000 clones in the sample, about 15% were seen once. The sequencing sample was made of central memory CD4+ T cells from blood. Receptors were obtained from a man younger than 40 in good health.

The V call is TRBV5-8, the J call TRBJ2-7; D is perhaps TRBD1 (6 bases). This CDR3 is 11 amino acids long. Germline loops: CDR1 SGHTS, CDR2 YDEGEE. CDR3 coding DNA: TGTGTTTACAGGGAGACCTACGAGCAGTACGTC. Translated, it gives CVYRETYEQYV.

The chain carries TRBV5-1 and TRBJ2-3; D perhaps matches TRBD2 (7 bases). V lost 0 bases, J lost 0 bases, and 14 bases lay in between. The CDR3 is 17 residues long. CDR1 is SGHRS and CDR2 is YFSETQ in the germline V gene. For the CDR3, the DNA is TGCGCCAGCAGCTTGGGTTTTGGCGGGGGCAGCACAGATACGCAGTATTTT. Translation: CASSLGFGGGSTDTQYF.

This clone has a handful of counts. This chain connects TRBV5-6 to TRBJ1-4; perhaps TRBD1 as D (5 bases). This CDR3 region has 14 residues. Trimming removed 3 bases at V and 2 bases at J, with 8 bases between. Germline V gene sequence: CDR1 SGHDT, CDR2 YYEEEE. The CDR3 reads CASSSRATNEKLFF. The CDR3 DNA reads as TGTGCCAGCAGCTCCAGGGCGACTAATGAAAAACTGTTTTTT.

V and J are TRBV30 and TRBJ1-3, with 7 bases aligning to TRBD1. The CDR3 totals 13 residues. Germline-derived CDR1 and CDR2 are GTSNPN and SVGIG (reference sequence). V was pared by 7 bases and J by 2 bases, with 5 bases of the junction left unmatched. In DNA form, the CDR3 reads TGTGCCTTGGAGGGGGCAACTGGAAACACCATATATTTT. This gives the protein CALEGATGNTIYF.

The chain has TRBV4-3 and TRBJ2-1; 10 bases map to TRBD2. V shed 0 bases, J shed 4 bases, and the junction held 6 bases outside the gene matches. Germline-derived CDR1 and CDR2 are LGHNA and YSLEER. The CDR3 spans 17 residues. CDR3: CASSQEDPSGGYNEQFF. The CDR3 DNA follows: TGCGCCAGCAGCCAAGAGGACCCTAGCGGGGGATACAATGAGCAGTTCTTC.

This clone occurred a few times. The V call is TRBV11-3, the J call TRBJ2-1; 11 bases fit TRBD1. Germline-derived CDR1 and CDR2 are SGHNT and YENEEA. With 5 bases clipped from V and 7 bases from J, the junction kept 10 bases outside the gene matches. CDR3 length equals 16 residues. CDR3 coding DNA: TGTGCCAGCAGCCCGCCCGGGACAGGGGGGATGAATGAGCAGTTCTTC. Encoded protein: CASSPPGTGGMNEQFF.

The rearrangement uses TRBV7-2 and TRBJ2-5; 7 nucleotides match TRBD2. The CDR3 length is 16 residues. Germline V CDR1 and CDR2: SGHTA, FQGNSA. J lost 2 bases, V lost 0 bases, and 6 bases had no gene match. The chain's CDR3 is CASSLALTSPQETQYF. As DNA, the CDR3 is TGTGCCAGCAGCTTAGCGCTGACTAGCCCACAAGAGACCCAGTACTTC.

This clone was seen a few times. CDR3 coding DNA: TGTGCCAGCAGCTTAGAGCAAAATACCTACGAGCAGTACGTC. This translates into CASSLEQNTYEQYV. The J gene is TRBJ2-7, the V gene TRBV7-9; D ambiguous. Germline values: CDR1 SEHNR, CDR2 FQNEAQ (reference sequence). There are 14 residues in the CDR3. With 1 base removed from V and 2 bases from J, the gap between germline ends came to 9 bases.

The chain has TRBV7-3 and TRBJ2-1; TRBD2 might be the D (6 bases). The V end was cut by 5 bases, the J end by 6 bases, with 8 bases between. Germline V lookup: CDR1 SGHTA, CDR2 FQGTGA. The CDR3 sequence is 12 residues long. CDR3 residues: CASSQTSNEQFF. CDR3 bases: TGTGCCAGCAGCCAGACTAGCAATGAGCAGTTCTTC.

The chain couples TRBV18 to TRBJ1-5; TRBD1 might be the D (5 bases). This CDR3 has 14 amino acids. CDR1 and CDR2 (germline): KGHSH, LQKENI. Between the trimmed V and J ends, which lost 4 bases and 8 bases, there was a span of 15 bases. CDR3 nucleotides: TGTGCCAGCTCACTGGCCTCTCGGGGCGAGCCCCAGCATTTT. Translating gives CASSLASRGEPQHF. Together with reference TRBV18 and TRBJ1-5, the CDR3 gives the full variable domain: NAGVMQNPRHLVRRRGQEARLRCSPMKGHSHVYWYRQLPEEGLKFMVYLQKENIIDESGMPKERFSAEFPKEGPSILRIQQVVRGDSAAYFCASSLASRGEPQHFGDGTRLSIL.

The rearrangement joins TRBV15 to TRBJ2-5; D uncertain. The CDR3 consists of 14 residues. Per the germline V gene, CDR1 is LNHNV and CDR2 is YYDKDF (reference sequence). The V end lost 1 base, the J end lost 2 bases, and 8 bases lay between the germline ends. The CDR3 loop is CATSRVVWQETQYF. The CDR3 DNA is TGTGCCACCAGCAGAGTTGTATGGCAAGAGACCCAGTACTTC.

V gene TRBV6-1 combines with J gene TRBJ1-1; D is undetermined. The germline CDR1 and CDR2 sequences are MNHNS and SASEGT. Trimming took 5 bases from V and 6 from J, leaving 7 bases between them. This CDR3 spans 11 amino acids. The CDR3 DNA reads TGTGCCAGCAGTTACATCGCTGAAGCTTTCTTT. Translating gives CASSYIAEAFF.

V gene TRBV11-2 combines with J gene TRBJ1-1; 8 bases match TRBD1. The germline CDR1 and CDR2 sequences are SGHAT and FQNNGV. The CDR3 is 15 residues long. The J segment lost 4 bases and the V segment lost 5 bases, leaving 9 bases of the junction unmatched. The CDR3 coding sequence is TGTGCCAGCAGCCCCCGGGACAGGCACATCACTGAAGCTTTCTTT. Protein: CASSPRDRHITEAFF. Using reference TRBV11-2 and TRBJ1-1 for the parts outside the CDR3, the full variable domain is EAGVAQSPRYKIIEKRQSVAFWCNPISGHATLYWYQQILGQGPKLLIQFQNNGVVDDSQLPKDRFSAERLKGVDSTLKIQPAKLEDSAVYLCASSPRDRHITEAFFGQGTRLTVV.

V and J are TRBV19 and TRBJ1-1; D not certain. Germline loops: CDR1 LNHDA, CDR2 SQIVND (reference sequence). CDR3 length: 15 residues. The ends were cut back, 5 bases at V and 1 base at J, with 14 bases in the middle. Here the CDR3 reads CASSLARVGNTEAFF. The CDR3 DNA reads as TGTGCCAGTAGTCTCGCGCGGGTTGGGAACACTGAAGCTTTCTTT. The variable domain in full, with the rest retrieved from reference TRBV19 and TRBJ1-1, is DGGITQSPKYLFRKEGQNVTLSCEQNLNHDAMYWYRQDPGQGLRLIYYSQIVNDFQKGDIAEGYSVSREKKESFPLTVTSAQKNPTAFYLCASSLARVGNTEAFFGQGTRLTVV.

This clone was seen ten or more times. The genes are TRBV5-4 and TRBJ2-1, with TRBD2 as a possible D gene (5 bases). Germline V gives CDR1 SGHNT, CDR2 YYREEE (reference sequence). The germline V and J ends were trimmed by 4 bases and 5 bases, with 13 bases remaining between them. This CDR3 spans 14 amino acids. The CDR3 nucleotides read TGTGCCAGCAGCCCCGATACTAGACACAATGAGCAGTTCTTC. It codes for CASSPDTRHNEQFF.

Regarding this clone: The junction departs from germline at one end; a sequencing error may be responsible. The genes are TRBV10-3 and TRBJ1-5; D gene ambiguous. The V gene's germline CDR1 is ENHRY and CDR2 SYGVKD. The CDR3 sequence is 14 residues long. In DNA, the CDR3 is TGTGCCAGCAGTGAACGGCACGCTAATCAGCCCCAGCATTTT. It specifies CASSERHANQPQHF.

Worth noting for this clone: An end of the junction differs from the germline gene, which may be a read error. The CDR3, as DNA: TGTGCCTGGAGTGTACCCCGGGTGTCCCCAGGGAAGTGGCTCTTC. It is translated as CAWSVPRVSPGKWLF. The chain couples TRBV30 to TRBJ2-1; perhaps TRBD1 as D (5 bases). The CDR3 runs 15 residues. The germline CDR1 and CDR2 sequences are GTSNPN and SVGIG (reference sequence). The variable domain in full, with the rest retrieved from reference TRBV30 and TRBJ2-1, is SQTIHQWPATLVQPVGSPLSLECTVEGTSNPNLYWYRQAAGRGLQLLFYSVGIGQISSEVPQNLSASRPQDRQFILSSKKLLLSDSGFYLCAWSVPRVSPGKWLFGPGTRLTVL.

This clone was found a few times. The rearrangement links TRBV7-6 to TRBJ2-3; D is unresolved. Germline CDR1 and CDR2: SGHVS and FNYEAQ. The CDR3 is made up of 12 amino acids. V was shortened by 2 bases and J by 0 bases, with 0 bases between the two germline ends. CDR3: CASSLSTDTQYF. Written as DNA, the CDR3 is TGTGCCAGCAGCTTAAGCACAGATACGCAGTATTTT.

The chain carries TRBV11-3 and TRBJ2-7, with D maybe TRBD1 (5 bases). The CDR3 contains 13 residues. Germline V gene sequence: CDR1 SGHNT, CDR2 YENEEA. V was trimmed by 4 bases and J by 3 bases, leaving 10 bases between them. This CDR3 reads CASSSYRHYEQYV. CDR3 in DNA: TGTGCCAGCAGCTCCTACAGGCACTACGAGCAGTACGTC.

This clone was counted only a few times. V usage is TRBV28 and J usage is TRBJ1-2; D is unresolved. Looked up from germline, CDR1 is MDHEN and CDR2 is SYDVKM. Trimming left V 6 bases short and J 8 bases short, with 13 bases between. The CDR3 contains 12 residues. Here the CDR3 DNA reads TGTGCCAGCAGCACCGGACCTGAGGGCTACACCTTC. Its translation: CASSTGPEGYTF.

There are a few counts of this clone. V gene TRBV7-3 combines with J gene TRBJ2-6; possibly TRBD2 for D (6 bases). The CDR3 is 22 residues long. Trimming shortened V by 5 bases and J by 0 bases, and 29 bases separated the two germline ends. Germline V gene data show CDR1 as SGHTA and CDR2 as FQGTGA. CDR3 region: CASSKPAGLGLQPSSGANVLTF. CDR3 in DNA: TGTGCCAGCAGCAAACCCGCCGGTTTGGGACTCCAACCCAGCTCTGGGGCCAACGTCCTGACTTTC.

This chain joins TRBV7-9 and TRBJ1-3; D gene uncertain. Germline V gene sequence: CDR1 SEHNR, CDR2 FQNEAQ (reference sequence). This CDR3 comprises 14 residues. Between the trimmed V and J ends, which lost 4 bases and 1 base, there was a span of 8 bases. The chain's CDR3 is CASSSEESGNTIYF. The CDR3 DNA is TGTGCCAGCAGCTCTGAGGAATCTGGAAACACCATATATTTT.

This sequence joins TRBV9 and TRBJ2-5; D unresolved. V lost 1 base and J 5 bases, leaving 9 bases between the germline ends. Looked up from germline, CDR1 is SGDLS and CDR2 is YYNGEE. The length of the CDR3 is 13 residues. The CDR3 sequence is CASSVLGLETQYF. The CDR3, as DNA: TGTGCCAGCAGCGTACTCGGGTTGGAGACCCAGTACTTC.

The sample holds a few counts of this clone. The chain joins TRBV7-3 to TRBJ2-6; 10 bases align to TRBD1. The length of the CDR3 is 17 residues. V lost 5 bases, J lost 3 bases, and 7 bases stayed unmatched. The germline CDR1 and CDR2 sequences are SGHTA and FQGTGA. This CDR3 is CASSPGQGIFGANVLTF. In nucleotides, the CDR3 is TGTGCCAGCAGCCCGGGACAGGGGATATTTGGGGCCAACGTCCTGACTTTC.

This clone has more than one count but fewer than ten. The chain has TRBV6-5 and TRBJ2-7; no firm D call. CDR1 and CDR2 (germline): MNHEY, SVGAGI. There are 14 residues in the CDR3. V shed 6 bases and J shed 2 bases, with 14 bases lying between them. The CDR3 spells CASSKKISPYEQYF. CDR3 nucleotides: TGTGCCAGCAGCAAAAAGATTAGCCCCTACGAGCAGTACTTC.

The rearrangement uses TRBV18 and TRBJ1-4; D is undetermined. CDR3 size: 13 residues. Trimming removed 4 bases from V and 6 bases from J, with 9 bases in between. Per germline, CDR1 KGHSH and CDR2 LQKENI. CDR3 nucleotides: TGTGCCAGCTCACTAGTCCTGGATGAAAAACTGTTTTTT. This sequence encodes CASSLVLDEKLFF.